This TCR beta chain was observed in a study of human T cells and chemical hapten exposure. Study-wide points: High-frequency TCRs, those above 1 in 1000, stayed the same after DPC sensitization.

Individual cDNA molecules received unique molecular identifiers in the library. Original data processing: There were a median of approximately 96,000 TCRs per sample, with a range from about 20,000 to 700,000. TCRdb analysed the RACE reads with MiXCR anew, one entry per CDR3 protein. The V and J calls and clone size are TCRdb's, not the authors'. Here the sample spans 97,000 or so distinct CDR3 sequences, roughly a quarter being singletons. In its sample, this clonotype was seen a few times. What it recognizes is unknown. One end of the junction is discordant with germline, which a read error may explain. This sample's time point: patch test 3, about 24 weeks after DPC sensitization. Treatment here: therapeutic diphenylcyclopropenone sensitization with weekly scalp DPC. The CDR3 is 14 residues long.

The source is a middle-aged man with alopecia areata. Some clones in this sample may be carry-over from other donors' samples. This specimen consisted of whole blood, obtained in connection with sensitization to the hapten diphenylcyclopropenone (DPC). The J gene is TRBJ2-3, the V gene TRBV12-3 or TRBV12-4, with TRBD2 matching over 8 bases. CDR3 coding DNA: TGTGCCAGCAGTTTCAGCGGGAGCAGAGATACGCAGTATTTT. Residues: CASSFSGSRDTQYF.